The next 20 T cell receptor beta chains were all read from a single sample in a study of T-cell memory formation after mild COVID-19. TCRdb reanalysed the 5' RACE reads using MiXCR and keeps one entry per CDR3 protein. Among about 110,000 distinct CDR3 sequences listed, around 15% were seen once. Material: PBMCs or a T cell subset sorted from them (not recorded which). The source is a man aged 18 to 30 who had mild COVID-19 (a few samples of this study predate the infection). Cell type and time point are not known.

The chain carries TRBV24-1 and TRBJ2-5, with D perhaps being TRBD1 or TRBD2 (6 bases each). The CDR3 is 15 amino acids. Looked up from germline, CDR1 is KGHDR and CDR2 is SFDVKD. Trimming removed 4 bases from V and 5 bases from J, with 16 bases in between. CDR3 nucleotide sequence: TGTGCCACCAGTGACTCAAGGGGGGCTCGGGAGACCCAGTACTTC. It yields the protein CATSDSRGARETQYF.

This chain connects TRBV10-2 to TRBJ2-1, with 8 bases identical to TRBD2. The CDR3 loop spans 14 amino acids. Losses at the gene ends were 7 bases for V and 0 bases for J; bases not matched to a gene: 2. The germline gives CDR1 WSHSY, CDR2 SAAADI. The CDR3 DNA is TGCGCCAGCAATAGCGGGGACTCCTACAATGAGCAGTTCTTC. This translates into CASNSGDSYNEQFF.

The genes are TRBV7-8 and TRBJ2-5, with 9 positions matching TRBD2. This CDR3 comprises 16 residues. J lost 2 bases, V lost 1 base, and 5 bases had no gene match. Germline CDR1 SGHVS, CDR2 FQNEAQ. CDR3 DNA: TGTGCCAGCAGCTTAGATAGCGGGGGTACGCAAGAGACCCAGTACTTC. Translating gives CASSLDSGGTQETQYF.

This clonotype was counted a single time. V gene TRBV24-1 combines with J gene TRBJ2-2, with 10 bases aligning to TRBD2. CDR3 length equals 16 residues. V lost 2 bases and J lost 4; bases outside the gene matches: 3. Germline V gene data show CDR1 as KGHDR and CDR2 as SFDVKD. The CDR3 coding sequence is TGTGCCACCAGTGATTCTCGACTAGCGGGCACCGGGGAGCTGTTTTTT. Translation gives CATSDSRLAGTGELFF.

The gene calls are TRBV12-3 or TRBV12-4 and TRBJ2-7, with D possibly matching TRBD2 (6 bases). V lost 6 bases, J lost 2 bases, and 17 bases lay in between. The CDR3 has 15 amino acids. CDR3 in DNA: TGTGCCAGCAGCACGACCGGGACGGGAGCCTACGAGCAGTACTTC. Protein sequence: CASSTTGTGAYEQYF.

This clonotype was detected ten times or more. The rearrangement uses TRBV29-1 and TRBJ2-1; TRBD2 agrees at 15 bases. Germline assignment: CDR1 SQVTM and CDR2 ANQGSEA. V lost 0 bases to trimming and J lost 5 bases; unmatched junction nucleotides: 8. CDR3 size: 18 residues. The DNA for the CDR3 is TGCAGCGTTGAAGATGGCGGACTAGCGGGGGGGTTAGACAATGAGCAGTTCTTC. It translates to CSVEDGGLAGGLDNEQFF.

This chain uses TRBV12-3 or TRBV12-4 with TRBJ2-2, with D uncertain. V was clipped by 6 bases and J by 2 bases, with 7 bases between them. The CDR3 totals 13 residues. CDR3 loop: CASRPINTGELFF. Here the CDR3 DNA reads TGTGCCAGCAGGCCCATAAACACCGGGGAGCTGTTTTTT.

This clonotype has a handful of counts. V and J are TRBV4-3 and TRBJ2-4; no clear D. Deletions cut 0 bases from V and 0 bases from J, with 6 bases between. Germline V gene sequence: CDR1 LGHNA, CDR2 YSLEER. The CDR3 covers 15 residues. The CDR3 here is CASSQEVLAKNIQYF. In DNA form, the CDR3 reads TGCGCCAGCAGCCAAGAAGTACTAGCCAAAAACATTCAGTACTTC.

In its sample, this clonotype was seen a few times. The chain employs TRBV12-3 or TRBV12-4 and TRBJ2-4; D remains unclear. The CDR3 is made up of 11 amino acids. The ends were cut back, 6 bases at V and 13 bases at J, with 13 bases in the middle. CDR3 region: CASRQGQAQYF. Here the CDR3 DNA reads TGTGCCAGCAGGCAAGGGCAGGCGCAGTACTTC.

This clonotype was observed a few times. The chain employs TRBV6-4 and TRBJ2-2; D gene uncertain. Germline CDR1 and CDR2: MRHNA and SNTAGT. The CDR3 is made up of 13 amino acids. V lost 6 bases and J 5 bases, leaving 10 bases between the germline ends. CDR3 sequence reads: CASRALGTGELFF. Written as DNA, the CDR3 is TGTGCCAGCAGGGCGCTAGGTACCGGGGAGCTGTTTTTT.

The chain links TRBV7-9 to TRBJ2-5, with 13 bases identical to TRBD2. Germline V gene data show CDR1 as SEHNR and CDR2 as FQNEAQ (reference sequence). Unmatched junction bases numbered 10, after V lost 2 bases and J lost 1 base. The CDR3 is 19 amino acids. Here the CDR3 DNA reads TGTGCCAGCAGCTTACTGACTAGCGGGGGGCCGGGTATCCAAGAGACCCAGTACTTC. Translating it yields CASSLLTSGGPGIQETQYF.

Here the CDR3 reads CASSQVVGVAGGHNEQFF. In DNA, the CDR3 is TGTGCCAGCAGCCAAGTTGTCGGGGTAGCGGGGGGGCACAATGAGCAGTTCTTC. The J gene is TRBJ2-1, the V gene TRBV3-1, with 11 bases identical to TRBD2. After removal of 1 base from V and 5 bases from J, the junction contained 10 bases not matched to a gene. Germline CDR1 reads LGHDT; CDR2 reads YNNKEL (reference sequence). The CDR3 length is 18 residues.

This clonotype has a count of ten or more. This chain links TRBV7-6 with TRBJ2-1; 12 positions match TRBD2. Germline CDR1 is SGHVS and CDR2 is FNYEAQ. The CDR3 runs to 17 residues. The junction had 11 bases not matched to a gene; V was cut back by 2 bases and J by 9 bases. The CDR3 reads CASSLLPASGGAREQFF. The CDR3 DNA reads TGTGCCAGCAGCTTACTCCCGGCTAGCGGGGGGGCCCGTGAGCAGTTCTTC. Combining the CDR3 with reference TRBV7-6 and TRBJ2-1 gives the whole variable domain GAGVSQSPRYKVTKRGQDVALRCDPISGHVSLYWYRQALGQGPEFLTYFNYEAQQDKSGLPNDRFSAERPEGSISTLTIQRTEQRDSAMYRCASSLLPASGGAREQFFGPGTRLTVL.

The chain carries TRBV5-5 and TRBJ2-2; no clear D. The germline V gene encodes CDR1 SGHKS and CDR2 YYEKEE (reference sequence). V lost 2 bases, J lost 7 bases, and 12 bases lay in between. The CDR3 is made up of 14 amino acids. CDR3 amino acids: CASSLRQMGGELFF. The DNA of the CDR3 is TGTGCCAGCAGCTTAAGACAAATGGGCGGGGAGCTGTTTTTT.

V and J are TRBV7-9 and TRBJ1-1; 7 bases are a match to TRBD1. Germline V gene lookup returns CDR1 SEHNR and CDR2 FQNEAQ (reference sequence). Losses at the gene ends were 5 bases for V and 8 bases for J; bases not matched to a gene: 8. The CDR3 length is 13 residues. CDR3 loop: CASSRSDRWEAFF. The DNA for the CDR3 is TGTGCCAGCAGCCGGTCGGACAGGTGGGAAGCTTTCTTT.

The chain is built from TRBV3-2 and TRBJ2-7. TRBV3-2 is flagged as a pseudogene. The CDR3 consists of 17 residues. The CDR3 coding sequence is TGTGCCAGCAGCCAAGACAAATTTCGGCAGCGCTCCTACGAGCAGTACGTC. It translates to CASSQDKFRQRSYEQYV.

This clonotype was picked up a small number of times. J is TRBJ2-3 and V is TRBV12-3 or TRBV12-4; perhaps D is TRBD1 or TRBD2 (5 bases each). The CDR3 extends over 12 amino acids. The V gene lost 8 bases and the J gene lost 14 bases, with 20 bases spanning the gap. CDR3 residues: CASGTGGAEAYF. In DNA, the CDR3 is TGTGCCAGCGGGACCGGCGGCGCCGAGGCGTATTTT.

A few counts support this clonotype. This chain uses TRBV29-1 with TRBJ2-2; D unresolved. Deletions cut 0 bases from V and 5 bases from J, with 13 bases between. CDR1 and CDR2 (germline): SQVTM, ANQGSEA. The CDR3 spans 15 residues. CDR3 residues: CSVEDRDTITGELFF. For the CDR3, the DNA is TGCAGCGTTGAAGATCGCGACACAATAACCGGGGAGCTGTTTTTT.

This clonotype showed up just a few times. The rearrangement uses TRBV7-9 and TRBJ2-1, with TRBD2 identical over 9 bases. Germline lookup yields CDR1 SEHNR and CDR2 FQNEAQ (reference sequence). The trim removed 0 bases at V and 3 bases at J, leaving 6 bases unmatched. The CDR3 totals 17 residues. The CDR3 spells CASSLAWVAGDYNEQFF. The CDR3 bases are TGTGCCAGCAGCTTAGCGTGGGTAGCGGGGGACTACAATGAGCAGTTCTTC.

This clonotype came up once. This sequence joins TRBV19 and TRBJ2-3; 11 nucleotides align to TRBD2. CDR1 and CDR2 (germline): LNHDA, SQIVND (reference sequence). Trimming removed 3 bases from V and 4 bases from J; junction bases left unmatched: 6. The CDR3 covers 16 residues. CDR3 bases: TGTGCCAGTAGTATCAGACTAGCGGGAATTTCAGATACGCAGTATTTT. Its protein is CASSIRLAGISDTQYF.